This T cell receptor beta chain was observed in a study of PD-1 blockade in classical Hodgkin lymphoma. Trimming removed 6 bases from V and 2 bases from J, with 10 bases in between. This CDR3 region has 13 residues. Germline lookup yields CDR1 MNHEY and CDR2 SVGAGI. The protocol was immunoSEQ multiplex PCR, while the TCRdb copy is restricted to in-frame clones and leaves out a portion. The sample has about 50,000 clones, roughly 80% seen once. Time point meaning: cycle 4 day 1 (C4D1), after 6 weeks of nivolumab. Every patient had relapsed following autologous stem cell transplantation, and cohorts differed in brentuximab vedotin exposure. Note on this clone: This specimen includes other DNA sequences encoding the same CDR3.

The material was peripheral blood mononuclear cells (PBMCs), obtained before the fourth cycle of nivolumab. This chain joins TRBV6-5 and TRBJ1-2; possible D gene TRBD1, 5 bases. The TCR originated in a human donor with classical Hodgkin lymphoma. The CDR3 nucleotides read TGTGCCAGCAGCAACGGGGGGAACTATGGCTACACCTTC. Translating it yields CASSNGGNYGYTF.